These T cell receptor beta chains were read from a single sample in a study of T cells in Graves' hyperthyroidism and ophthalmopathy. One entry per CDR3 protein results from TCRdb running MiXCR on the multiplex PCR reads. The sample lists around 300,000 distinct CDR3 sequences; approximately 21% were seen once. Sequencing was performed on blood. These receptors all stem from a man younger than 40 with Graves' ophthalmopathy. Each CDR3 is given with its conserved first and last residue. D genes are given only for firm matches. Clone size is stated in some rows and not others, as once, few, many or a class when expanded.

v_call	j_call	d_call	clone_size	cdr3_aa	cdr3_nt
TRBV18	TRBJ2-7	TRBD2	many	CASSPRGSSYEQYF	TGTGCCAGCTCACCGCGGGGGAGCTCCTACGAGCAGTACTTC
TRBV12-3/TRBV12-4	TRBJ2-1	.	.	CASSRERNEQFF	TGTGCCAGCAGCCGCGAGCGGAATGAGCAGTTCTTC
TRBV20-1	TRBJ2-2	TRBD1	.	CSATRTGPSGELFF	TGCAGTGCAACCCGGACAGGCCCGTCCGGGGAGCTGTTTTTT
TRBV15	TRBJ2-2	.	.	CATSTGVRTGELFF	TGTGCCACCAGCACAGGGGTGAGGACCGGGGAGCTGTTTTTT
TRBV11-2	TRBJ2-1	.	many	CASSHIPGTALYNEQFF	TGTGCCAGCAGCCACATACCGGGGACCGCGCTGTACAATGAGCAGTTCTTC
TRBV11-1	TRBJ2-1	TRBD2	few	CASRPKEREGYNEQFF	TGTGCCAGCAGACCCAAAGAGCGGGAGGGCTACAATGAGCAGTTCTTC
TRBV24-1	TRBJ1-5	.	.	CATSDSNQPQHF	TGTGCCACCAGTGACTCCAATCAGCCCCAGCATTTT
TRBV6-1	TRBJ1-1	.	.	CAPRRRRQDTEAFF	TGTGCCCCTCGGCGGCGGAGGCAAGACACTGAAGCTTTCTTT
TRBV4-1	TRBJ1-4	.	many	CASSQVGGEKLFF	TGCGCCAGCAGCCAAGTAGGAGGGGAAAAACTGTTTTTT
TRBV28	TRBJ1-1	.	.	CASNVPSKNTEAFF	TGTGCCAGCAACGTGCCCTCTAAGAACACTGAAGCTTTCTTT
TRBV3-1	TRBJ2-7	TRBD1	.	CASSHRDRGRKAGTYEQYF	TGTGCCAGCAGCCACCGGGACAGGGGGCGCAAGGCGGGAACCTACGAGCAGTACTTC
TRBV14	TRBJ1-4	TRBD1	.	CASSQDWTGATNEKLFF	TGTGCCAGCAGCCAAGATTGGACAGGGGCAACTAATGAAAAACTGTTTTTT
TRBV28	TRBJ2-5	.	few	CASSLGSRGRGETQYF	TGTGCCAGCAGTTTAGGGTCCCGGGGGAGAGGAGAGACCCAGTACTTC
TRBV29-1	TRBJ1-1	TRBD1	many	CSVARTGVGTEAFF	TGCAGCGTTGCCCGGACAGGGGTGGGCACTGAAGCTTTCTTT
TRBV7-8	TRBJ1-1	.	many	CASSLEVAVEAFF	TGTGCCAGCAGCTTAGAGGTGGCAGTTGAAGCTTTCTTT
TRBV30	TRBJ1-2	.	many	CAWSVGGLSGGYTF	TGTGCCTGGAGTGTGGGGGGATTGAGCGGTGGCTACACCTTC
TRBV28	TRBJ2-1	.	many	CASETRTLSYNEQFF	TGTGCCAGCGAGACCCGGACGCTCTCCTACAATGAGCAGTTCTTC
TRBV6-9	TRBJ1-1	.	.	CASSYGPDMNTEAFF	TGTGCCAGCAGTTACGGACCGGACATGAACACTGAAGCTTTCTTT
TRBV3-1	TRBJ2-3	TRBD2	few	CASRGLAGGADTQYF	TGTGCCAGCAGAGGACTAGCGGGAGGTGCAGATACGCAGTATTTT
TRBV19	TRBJ1-6	.	.	CASSIRETNSPLHF	TGTGCCAGTAGTATTAGGGAGACTAATTCACCCCTCCACTTT
TRBV28	TRBJ1-1	.	few	CASSPPLLHTEAFF	TGTGCCAGCAGCCCCCCCCTCCTACACACTGAAGCTTTCTTT
TRBV27	TRBJ1-1	.	many	CASSKVRQAVNTEAFF	TGTGCCAGCTCTAAAGTGCGACAGGCGGTGAACACTGAAGCTTTCTTT
TRBV6-6	TRBJ1-1	.	few	CASSYRTQRENTEAFF	TGTGCCAGCAGTTACCGAACCCAGAGGGAGAACACTGAAGCTTTCTTT
TRBV3-1	TRBJ1-4	.	.	CASSQDTRVATNEKLFF	TGTGCCAGCAGCCAAGATACCAGGGTGGCAACTAATGAAAAACTGTTTTTT
TRBV28	TRBJ2-5	TRBD1	many	CASRNRGRETQYF	TGTGCCAGCAGGAACAGGGGACGAGAGACCCAGTACTTC
TRBV19	TRBJ1-5	TRBD1	.	CASSIEPPGTGGGQPQHF	TGTGCCAGTAGTATAGAACCTCCCGGGACAGGGGGCGGCCAGCCCCAGCATTTT